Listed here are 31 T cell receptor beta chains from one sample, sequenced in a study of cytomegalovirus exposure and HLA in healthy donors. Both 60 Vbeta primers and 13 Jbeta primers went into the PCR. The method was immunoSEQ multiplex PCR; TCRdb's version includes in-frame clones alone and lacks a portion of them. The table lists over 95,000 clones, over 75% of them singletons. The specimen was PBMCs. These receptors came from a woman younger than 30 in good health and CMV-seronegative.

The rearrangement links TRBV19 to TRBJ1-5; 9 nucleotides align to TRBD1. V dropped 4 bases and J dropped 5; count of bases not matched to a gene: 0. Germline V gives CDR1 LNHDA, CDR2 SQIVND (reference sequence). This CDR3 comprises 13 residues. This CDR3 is CASSRQGDQPQHF. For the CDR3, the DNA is TGTGCCAGTAGTAGACAGGGGGATCAGCCCCAGCATTTT. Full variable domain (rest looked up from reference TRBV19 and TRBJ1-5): DGGITQSPKYLFRKEGQNVTLSCEQNLNHDAMYWYRQDPGQGLRLIYYSQIVNDFQKGDIAEGYSVSREKKESFPLTVTSAQKNPTAFYLCASSRQGDQPQHFGDGTRLSIL.

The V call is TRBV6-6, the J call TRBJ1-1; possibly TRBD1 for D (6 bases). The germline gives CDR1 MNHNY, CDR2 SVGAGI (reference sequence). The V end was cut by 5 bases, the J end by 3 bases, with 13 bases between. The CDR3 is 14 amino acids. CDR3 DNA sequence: TGTGCCAGCAGTACCGCCTACAGGGACACTGAAGCTTTCTTT. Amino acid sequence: CASSTAYRDTEAFF.

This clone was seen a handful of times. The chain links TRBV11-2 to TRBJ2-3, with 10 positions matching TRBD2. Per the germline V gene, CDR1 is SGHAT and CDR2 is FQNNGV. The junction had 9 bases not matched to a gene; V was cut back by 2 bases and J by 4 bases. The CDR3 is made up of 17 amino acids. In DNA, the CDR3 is TGTGCCAGCAGCTTACTCCTAGCGGGAGTGTCCCCAGATACGCAGTATTTT. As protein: CASSLLLAGVSPDTQYF.

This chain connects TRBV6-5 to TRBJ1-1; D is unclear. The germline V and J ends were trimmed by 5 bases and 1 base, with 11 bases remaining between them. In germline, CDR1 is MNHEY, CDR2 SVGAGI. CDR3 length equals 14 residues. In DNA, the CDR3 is TGTGCCAGCAGTCCCGCCGACTGGAACACTGAAGCTTTCTTT. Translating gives CASSPADWNTEAFF.

CDR3 in amino acids: CASGGLAGSRDTQYF. The CDR3 region has the DNA TGTGCCAGCGGAGGGCTGGCAGGGAGTAGAGATACGCAGTATTTT. J is TRBJ2-3 and V is TRBV25-1, with a tentative D call TRBD2 (6 bases). Germline CDR1 is MGHDK and CDR2 is SYGVNS. Trimming pared 8 bases from V and 5 bases from J, leaving 20 bases between. This CDR3 spans 15 amino acids.

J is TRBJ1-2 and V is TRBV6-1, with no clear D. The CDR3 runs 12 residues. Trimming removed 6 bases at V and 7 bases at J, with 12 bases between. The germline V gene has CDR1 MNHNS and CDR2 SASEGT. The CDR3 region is CASRQVGGGYTF. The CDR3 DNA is TGTGCCAGCAGGCAAGTTGGAGGTGGCTACACCTTC.

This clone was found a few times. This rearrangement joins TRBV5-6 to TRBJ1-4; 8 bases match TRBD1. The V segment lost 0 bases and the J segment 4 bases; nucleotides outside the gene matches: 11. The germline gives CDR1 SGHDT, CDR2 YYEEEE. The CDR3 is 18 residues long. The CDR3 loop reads CASSLVVSGGILNEKLFF. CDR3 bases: TGTGCCAGCAGCTTGGTTGTTTCAGGGGGCATACTTAATGAAAAACTGTTTTTT.

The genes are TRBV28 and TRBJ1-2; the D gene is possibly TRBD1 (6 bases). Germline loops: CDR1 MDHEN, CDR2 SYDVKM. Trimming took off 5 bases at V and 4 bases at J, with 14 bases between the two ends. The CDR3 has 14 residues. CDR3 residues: CASSTHRDPYGYTF. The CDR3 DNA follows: TGTGCCAGCAGTACCCACAGGGACCCCTATGGCTACACCTTC.

The CDR3 here is CASSLDAGEETQYF. CDR3 nucleotides: TGTGCCAGCAGCTTAGATGCAGGGGAAGAGACCCAGTACTTC. The chain has TRBV11-2 and TRBJ2-5, with a tentative D call TRBD1 (6 bases). Germline V gives CDR1 SGHAT, CDR2 FQNNGV. CDR3 length: 14 residues. V was shortened by 0 bases and J by 3 bases, with 8 bases between the two germline ends.

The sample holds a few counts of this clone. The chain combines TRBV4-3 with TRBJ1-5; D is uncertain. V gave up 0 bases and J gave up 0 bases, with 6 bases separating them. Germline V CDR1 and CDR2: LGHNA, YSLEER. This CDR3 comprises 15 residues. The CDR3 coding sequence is TGCGCCAGCAGCCAAGAAGCTTATAGCAATCAGCCCCAGCATTTT. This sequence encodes CASSQEAYSNQPQHF.

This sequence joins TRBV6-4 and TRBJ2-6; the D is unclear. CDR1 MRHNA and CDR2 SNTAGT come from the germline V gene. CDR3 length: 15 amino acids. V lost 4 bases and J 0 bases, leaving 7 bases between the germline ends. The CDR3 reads CASSVVFSGANVLTF. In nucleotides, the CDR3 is TGTGCCAGCAGTGTAGTATTCTCTGGGGCCAACGTCCTGACTTTC.

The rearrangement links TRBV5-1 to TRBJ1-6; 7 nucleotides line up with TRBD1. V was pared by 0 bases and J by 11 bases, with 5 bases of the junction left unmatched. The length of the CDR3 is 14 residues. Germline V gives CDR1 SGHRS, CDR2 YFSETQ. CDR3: CASSLEQGEAPLHF. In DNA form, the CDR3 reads TGCGCCAGCAGCTTGGAGCAGGGGGAGGCACCCCTCCACTTT.

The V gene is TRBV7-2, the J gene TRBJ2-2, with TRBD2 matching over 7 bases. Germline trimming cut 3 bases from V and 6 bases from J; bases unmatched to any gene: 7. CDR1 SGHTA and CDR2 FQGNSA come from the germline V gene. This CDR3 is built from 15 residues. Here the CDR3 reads CASSLLGGPPGELFF. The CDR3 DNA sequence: TGTGCCAGCAGCTTGTTGGGAGGGCCACCCGGGGAGCTGTTTTTT.

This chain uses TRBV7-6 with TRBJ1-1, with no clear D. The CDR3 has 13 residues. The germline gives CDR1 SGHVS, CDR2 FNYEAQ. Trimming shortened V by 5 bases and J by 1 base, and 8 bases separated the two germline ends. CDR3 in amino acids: CASSAEQNTEAFF. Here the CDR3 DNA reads TGTGCCAGCAGCGCAGAACAGAACACTGAAGCTTTCTTT.

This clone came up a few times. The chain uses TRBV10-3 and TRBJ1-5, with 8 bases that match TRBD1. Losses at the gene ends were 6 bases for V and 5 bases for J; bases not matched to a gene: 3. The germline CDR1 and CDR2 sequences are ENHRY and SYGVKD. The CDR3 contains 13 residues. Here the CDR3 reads CAIRQGAYQPQHF. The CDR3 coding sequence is TGTGCCATCAGGCAGGGGGCTTATCAGCCCCAGCATTTT.

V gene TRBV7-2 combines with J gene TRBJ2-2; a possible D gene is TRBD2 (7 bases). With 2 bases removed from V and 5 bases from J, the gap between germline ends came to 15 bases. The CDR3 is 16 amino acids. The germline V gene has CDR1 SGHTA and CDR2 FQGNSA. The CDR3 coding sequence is TGTGCCAGCAGCTTAATTTCGGGGGGCGGGACCGGGGAGCTGTTTTTT. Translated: CASSLISGGGTGELFF.

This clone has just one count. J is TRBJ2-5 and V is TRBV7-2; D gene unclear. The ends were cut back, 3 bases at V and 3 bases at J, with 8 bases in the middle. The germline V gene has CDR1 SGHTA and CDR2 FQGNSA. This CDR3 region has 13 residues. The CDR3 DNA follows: TGTGCCAGCAGCTTTTTCACGGAAGAGACCCAGTACTTC. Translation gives CASSFFTEETQYF.

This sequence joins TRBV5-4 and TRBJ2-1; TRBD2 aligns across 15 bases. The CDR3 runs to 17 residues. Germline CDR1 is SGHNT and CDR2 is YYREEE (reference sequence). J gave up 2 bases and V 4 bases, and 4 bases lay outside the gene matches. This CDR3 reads CASSTGLAGGTYNEQFF. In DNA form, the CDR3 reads TGTGCCAGCAGCACGGGACTAGCGGGAGGAACCTACAATGAGCAGTTCTTC.

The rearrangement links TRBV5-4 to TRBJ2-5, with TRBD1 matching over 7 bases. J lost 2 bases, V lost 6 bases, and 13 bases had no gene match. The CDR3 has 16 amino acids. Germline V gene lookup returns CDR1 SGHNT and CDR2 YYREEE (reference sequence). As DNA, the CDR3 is TGTGCCAGCACCTCCCCTGGGACAGCCAAGCAAGAGACCCAGTACTTC. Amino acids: CASTSPGTAKQETQYF.

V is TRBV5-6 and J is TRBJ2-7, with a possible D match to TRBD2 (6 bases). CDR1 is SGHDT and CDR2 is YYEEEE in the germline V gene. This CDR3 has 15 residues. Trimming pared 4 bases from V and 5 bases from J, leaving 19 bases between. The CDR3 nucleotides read TGTGCCAGCAGCCCGACCCGGGACTGGGACGACGAGCAGTACGTC. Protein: CASSPTRDWDDEQYV.

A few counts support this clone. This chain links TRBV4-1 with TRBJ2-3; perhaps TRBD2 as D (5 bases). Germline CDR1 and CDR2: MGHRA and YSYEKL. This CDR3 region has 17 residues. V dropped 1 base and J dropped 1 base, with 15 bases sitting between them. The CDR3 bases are TGCGCCAGCAGCCAAGTCGGATGGGAGAGGGGCACAGATACGCAGTATTTT. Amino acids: CASSQVGWERGTDTQYF.

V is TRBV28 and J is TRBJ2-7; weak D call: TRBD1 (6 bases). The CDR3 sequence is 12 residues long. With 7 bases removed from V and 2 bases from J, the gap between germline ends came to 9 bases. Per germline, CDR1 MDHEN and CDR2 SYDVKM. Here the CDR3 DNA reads TGTGCCAGCAATGGGGACACCTACGAGCAGTACGTC. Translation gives CASNGDTYEQYV.

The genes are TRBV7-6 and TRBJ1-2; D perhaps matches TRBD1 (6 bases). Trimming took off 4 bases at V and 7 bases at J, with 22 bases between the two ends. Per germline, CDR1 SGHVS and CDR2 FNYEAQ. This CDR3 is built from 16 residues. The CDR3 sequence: CASSSGVARGASGYTF. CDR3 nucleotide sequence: TGTGCCAGCAGCTCAGGGGTGGCCAGGGGCGCCTCTGGCTACACCTTC.

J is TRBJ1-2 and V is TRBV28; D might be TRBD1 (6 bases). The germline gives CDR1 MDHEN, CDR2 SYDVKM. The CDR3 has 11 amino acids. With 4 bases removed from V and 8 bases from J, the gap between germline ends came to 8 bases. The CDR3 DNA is TGTGCCAGCAGTTGGGGGGGCGGCTACACCTTC. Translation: CASSWGGGYTF.

The CDR3 coding sequence is TGTGCCACCCGCCAGGGGGCGCTCAGAGATACGCAGTATTTT. This encodes CATRQGALRDTQYF. The rearrangement uses TRBV27 and TRBJ2-3; 8 bases agree with TRBD1. This CDR3 spans 14 amino acids. Germline V lookup: CDR1 MNHEY, CDR2 SMNVEV (reference sequence). The V gene end was trimmed by 10 bases and the J gene end by 5 bases; junction bases not matched to a gene: 11.

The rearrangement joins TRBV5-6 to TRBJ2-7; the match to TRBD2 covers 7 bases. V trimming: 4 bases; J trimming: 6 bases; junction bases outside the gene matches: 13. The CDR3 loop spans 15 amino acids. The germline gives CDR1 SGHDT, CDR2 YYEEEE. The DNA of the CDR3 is TGTGCCAGCAGCCCGGGGGGATTCTTTGTGGCCGAGCAGTACGTC. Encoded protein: CASSPGGFFVAEQYV.

CDR3 sequence: CASSKRTGRGTGELFF. CDR3 in DNA: TGTGCCAGCAGTAAGCGGACAGGTCGTGGCACCGGGGAGCTGTTTTTT. The V call is TRBV28, the J call TRBJ2-2; 7 bases line up with TRBD1. Germline CDR1 is MDHEN and CDR2 is SYDVKM. The CDR3 contains 16 residues. J lost 4 bases, V lost 5 bases, and 10 bases had no gene match. The full variable domain, completed using reference TRBV28 and TRBJ2-2, is DVKVTQSSRYLVKRTGEKVFLECVQDMDHENMFWYRQDPGLGLRLIYFSYDVKMKEKGDIPEGYSVSREKKERFSLILESASTNQTSMYLCASSKRTGRGTGELFFGEGSRLTVL.

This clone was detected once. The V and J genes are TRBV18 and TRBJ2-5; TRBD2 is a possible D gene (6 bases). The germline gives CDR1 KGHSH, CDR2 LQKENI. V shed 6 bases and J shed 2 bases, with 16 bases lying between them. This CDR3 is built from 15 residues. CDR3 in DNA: TGTGCCAGCTCCGCGGGCGGGGTACGGCAAGAGACCCAGTACTTC. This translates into CASSAGGVRQETQYF.

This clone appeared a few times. The CDR3: CASSPGLAGGLDTQYF. In DNA form, the CDR3 reads TGCGCCAGCAGCCCGGGACTAGCGGGGGGACTAGATACGCAGTATTTT. This chain uses TRBV5-1 with TRBJ2-3; TRBD2 agrees at 15 bases. The CDR3 is 16 residues long. CDR1 and CDR2 (germline): SGHRS, YFSETQ. V was clipped by 4 bases and J by 5 bases; unmatched bases: 5. Filled out from reference TRBV5-1 and TRBJ2-3, the complete variable domain reads KAGVTQTPRYLIKTRGQQVTLSCSPISGHRSVSWYQQTPGQGLQFLFEYFSETQRNKGNFPGRFSGRQFSNSRSEMNVSTLELGDSALYLCASSPGLAGGLDTQYFGPGTRLTVL.

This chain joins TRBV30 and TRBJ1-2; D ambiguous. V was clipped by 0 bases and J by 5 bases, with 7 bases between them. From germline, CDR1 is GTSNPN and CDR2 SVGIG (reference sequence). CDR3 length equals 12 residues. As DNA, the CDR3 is TGTGCCTGGAGTGTCCCCGGGTATGGCTACACCTTC. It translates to CAWSVPGYGYTF.

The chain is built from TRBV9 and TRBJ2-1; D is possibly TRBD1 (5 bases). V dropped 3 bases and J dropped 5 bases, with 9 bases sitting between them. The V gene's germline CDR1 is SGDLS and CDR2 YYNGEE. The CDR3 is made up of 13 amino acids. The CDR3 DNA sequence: TGTGCCAGCAGCGAGGGGAATCACAATGAGCAGTTCTTC. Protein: CASSEGNHNEQFF.